This note documents a single T cell receptor (beta chain) sequence. Antigen specificity is unknown. The sample originates from a study of CD8 T cells in ankylosing spondylitis. A quantitative 5'-RACE method, one with molecular barcodes, was used to make TCR beta libraries. TCRdb re-derived calls from the 5' RACE reads in MiXCR, one entry per CDR3 protein. The data hold some 700,000 distinct CDR3 sequences, with 15% to 20% observed a single time. General observations from the study: The authors found the disease-linked clones to be CD8+ and relatively rare in peripheral blood. Existing reports had already noted some motif variants in reactive arthritis synovial fluid and blood. Significant enrichment of disease-linked clones was reported in matched ankylosing spondylitis synovial fluid. It appeared that ankylosing spondylitis blood was characterized by a TCR beta motif of several highly homologous variants.

The CDR3 is 13 amino acids. Germline assignment: CDR1 SQVTM and CDR2 ANQGSEA. V was pared by 4 bases and J by 4 bases, with 10 bases between. This clonotype was obtained from a male donor with ankylosing spondylitis. The genes are TRBV29-1 and TRBJ2-2, with D tentatively TRBD1 (6 bases). Sequencing input: blood, either unsorted or a sorted T cell fraction (not recorded which). The CDR3 DNA is TGCAGCGTTGGGGGACATCTCACCGGGGAGCTGTTTTTT. Protein product: CSVGGHLTGELFF.